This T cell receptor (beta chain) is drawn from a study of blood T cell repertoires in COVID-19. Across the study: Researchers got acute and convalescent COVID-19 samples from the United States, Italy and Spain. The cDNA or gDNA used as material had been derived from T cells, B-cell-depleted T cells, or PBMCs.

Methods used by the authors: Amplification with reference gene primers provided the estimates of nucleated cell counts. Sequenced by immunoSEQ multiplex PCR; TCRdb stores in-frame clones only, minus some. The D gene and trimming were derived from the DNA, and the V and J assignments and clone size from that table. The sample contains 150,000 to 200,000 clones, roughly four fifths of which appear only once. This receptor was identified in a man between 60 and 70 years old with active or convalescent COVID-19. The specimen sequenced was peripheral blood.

The CDR3 sequence: CASSSAGYSGANVLTF. The DNA of the CDR3 is TGTGCCAGCAGTTCAGCGGGGTACTCTGGGGCCAACGTCCTGACTTTC. This rearrangement joins TRBV6-5 to TRBJ2-6; 7 nucleotides agree with TRBD2. CDR3 size: 16 residues. After removal of 4 bases from V and 0 bases from J, the junction contained 3 bases not matched to a gene. Germline-derived CDR1 and CDR2 are MNHEY and SVGAGI.